This entry concerns a single TCR beta chain. Its antigen remains undetermined. The sample holds no much larger clone one base away, and base qualities are not on file. Another Seattle source contributed samples from volunteer blood donors who had recovered from COVID-19. Each collaborating institution followed its own protocols to collect whole blood in K2EDTA tubes. Collaborator samples were shipped for TCRbeta analysis as frozen whole blood, isolated PBMCs, or DNA extracted from either sample type. This specimen comes from a study of blood T cell repertoires in COVID-19 (dated by TCRdb to the early 2020s). Broadly, across the study: Samples covering the acute and convalescent phases of COVID-19 were provided by collaborators in the United States, Italy and Spain. The material from the prospective study consisted of cDNA or gDNA derived from T cells, B-cell-depleted T cells, or PBMCs. Where HLA class I and class II types were available, the types were taken from metadata supplied by the sample provider, not from assay-based typing. The samples were drawn from the first 160 participants of the ongoing ImmuneRACE study and from more than 1,000 subjects provided by 6 global collaborators. The repertoires were made available in a free public database intended to serve as a resource for research on the immune response to SARS-CoV-2. Deeply sampled blood TCRbeta repertoires from subjects exposed to, actively infected with, or recovered from COVID-19 were included in the dataset. A de-identified subject ID, COVID-19 status, age in years and sex were almost always included in the sample metadata.

TCRbeta CDR3 regions were amplified from genomic DNA by means of the immunoSEQ Assay, a bias-controlled multiplex PCR. As for how the authors treated the data: Within the assay, amplification of reference gene primers was used to estimate how many nucleated cells each sample contained. To quantify the absolute abundance of each unique TCRbeta CDR3 rearrangement, sequence reads were collapsed and filtered. For each sample, productive Simpson clonality was calculated as the square root of Simpson's diversity index across productive rearrangements. TCRdb obtained this table from immuneACCESS and retained in-frame rearrangements with V and J assigned. These tables miss some clones; where compared with another copy, unresolved V genes account for less than half of the shortfall, and the remainder is unexplained. V and J calls and clone size are copied from that table; D and trimming were computed from the DNA. The sample data list under 300,000 clones, and approximately 82% of these were observed just once. The top ten constitute more than 1.5% of the sample.

General conclusions and limits of the study: The quantity of clinical and demographic metadata differed by source and by participant and was supplied without curation.

The CDR3 runs 14 amino acids, cysteine and phenylalanine included. Only the CDR3 part of the read is kept: 42 bases, read in frame from the first base. CDR1 and CDR2 are read off the germline V gene as MDHEN and SYDVKM. V loses 8 bases at its end and J loses 3 bases; junction bases beyond the gene matches: 7. Sequencing input: peripheral blood. The TCR originated in a man younger than 40 who had recovered from COVID-19. The sequence is built from TRBV28 and TRBJ2-4, with 7 junctional bases fitting TRBD1. The DNA is as follows: TGTGCCAGCGTAGAAGGGACAGACAAAAACATTCAGTACTTC. Translation gives CASVEGTDKNIQYF.